This T cell receptor beta chain was profiled in a study of T cell repertoires in cytomegalovirus infection. Study-level information: Epitope selection comprised recently identified HLA-C-restricted CMV epitopes and well-studied HLA-B-restricted CMV epitopes. Public TCR beta signatures marked donors with CMV infection and the matching HLA. Study-wide results and limits: Cumulated frequencies of public TCR beta families served to identify carriers of CMV plus the relevant HLA.

Germline V gene lookup returns CDR1 KGHSH and CDR2 LQKENI. This CDR3 spans 13 amino acids. V dropped 2 bases and J dropped 4; count of bases not matched to a gene: 0. The table lists this clonotype with many counts. Antigen specificity is unknown. TCRdb recomputed calls from the reads with MiXCR, one row per CDR3 protein. The sample comprises some 800,000 distinct CDR3 sequences, approximately 32% of which are singletons, and 9.5% to 15% rests with the top ten. The chain carries TRBV18 and TRBJ1-2; TRBD1 matches at 8 bases. This clonotype was obtained from a human donor in good health (CMV status not recorded). Some clones in this sample may be carry-over from other donors' samples. Sequenced material: cultured CD8+ T cells from PBMCs, taken from culture after CMV antigen stimulation. Here the CDR3 reads CASSPDRGYGYTF. In nucleotides, the CDR3 is TGTGCCAGCTCACCAGACAGGGGCTATGGCTACACCTTC.